Shown below are 2 T cell receptor beta chains from a single sample sequenced in a study of control samples from healthy donors and cancer patients. The repertoire was sequenced with immunoSEQ multiplex PCR; TCRdb's copy has only in-frame clones and lacks some. The sample includes about 130,000 clones, roughly 89% of them seen just once. The sample was blood. Receptors were obtained from a man between 18 and 29 years old in good health.

The sample holds one count of this clone. The chain has TRBV15 and TRBJ1-1; D is unresolved. Germline loops: CDR1 LNHNV, CDR2 YYDKDF (reference sequence). Trimming pared 3 bases from V and 4 bases from J, leaving 9 bases between. The CDR3 extends over 13 amino acids. As DNA, the CDR3 is TGTGCCACCAGCAGCTTGTTGGGCACTGAAGCTTTCTTT. This encodes CATSSLLGTEAFF.

The DNA of the CDR3 is TGTGCCACCAGCTGGGACCGGGGCACTGAAGCTTTCTTT. Its translation is CATSWDRGTEAFF. The rearrangement joins TRBV15 to TRBJ1-1; D is perhaps TRBD1 (5 bases). V dropped 5 bases and J dropped 4 bases, with 11 bases sitting between them. The CDR3 runs to 13 residues. Germline V lookup: CDR1 LNHNV, CDR2 YYDKDF (reference sequence).